The rows below give T cell receptor beta chains drawn from one sample of a study of post-analysis software for immune sequencing data. TCRdb used MiXCR to reprocess the PCR reads, holding one entry per CDR3 protein. The sample contains approximately 730,000 distinct CDR3 sequences, more than 45% of which appear only once. The sequenced material came from blood. The receptor set was obtained from a girl aged 10 to 17 with multiple sclerosis. The CDR3 runs from the conserved cysteine through the conserved F or W. D genes are given only for firm matches. Not every row has a clone size; where given, it reads once, few, many or a size class.

TRBD2	TRBJ2-5	TRBV5-6	-	TGTGCCAGCAGCTTGTTCGGGAGGTCCCAAGAGACCCAGTACTTC	CASSLFGRSQETQYF
TRBD1	TRBJ2-6	TRBV7-6	few	TGTGCCAGCGAACCAGGGGGTGCCTCTGGGGCCAACGTCCTGACTTTC	CASEPGGASGANVLTF
TRBD2	TRBJ2-4	TRBV4-3	few	TGCGCCAGCAGCCAAACCGAAGGAGGGACTAGCGGGATTAATGCCAAAAACATTCAGTACTTC	CASSQTEGGTSGINAKNIQYF
TRBD2	TRBJ2-1	TRBV12-3/TRBV12-4	few	TGTGCCAGCAGTTTTGCGGGAGCCCGAATGCAGTTCTTC	CASSFAGARMQFF
-	TRBJ2-4	TRBV7-2	-	TGTGCCAGCAGCCTCGTCCCCGGTCGTCAGTACTTC	CASSLVPGRQYF
-	TRBJ2-1	TRBV5-1	few	TGCGCCAGCAGGGGCCACGGAGATTACAATGAGCAGTTCTTC	CASRGHGDYNEQFF
TRBD2	TRBJ2-3	TRBV27	-	TGTGCCAGCAGTTTCGGACTAGCGGGAGGCCACCGCCCCACAGATACGCAGTATTTT	CASSFGLAGGHRPTDTQYF
-	TRBJ1-5	TRBV12-3/TRBV12-4	-	TGTGCCAGCAGTTTAAACGTTGGGGGGCATCAGCCCCAGCATTTT	CASSLNVGGHQPQHF
TRBD1	TRBJ1-2	TRBV12-3/TRBV12-4	few	TGTGCCAGCAGCGAGCCGGGGACAGCCCCTGGCTATGGCTACACCTTC	CASSEPGTAPGYGYTF
TRBD1	TRBJ2-5	TRBV27	-	TGTGCCAGCAAAACCAAGGACAGGAATCAAGAGACCCAGTACTTC	CASKTKDRNQETQYF
TRBD1	TRBJ2-7	TRBV20-1	-	TGCAGTGCTCACGGGACAGGGGTGTCCTACGGGCAGTACTTC	CSAHGTGVSYGQYF
-	TRBJ2-3	TRBV7-3	-	TGTGCCAGCAGCTTACGAGGTGTAGATACGCAGTATTTT	CASSLRGVDTQYF
TRBD2	TRBJ2-7	TRBV11-2	once	TGTGCCAGCAGATCCCTGACTAGCGGGAGTAACGAGCAGTACTTC	CASRSLTSGSNEQYF
TRBD1	TRBJ2-6	TRBV5-1	few	TGCGCCAGCAGCTTGGCGACAGGGTCTGGGGCCAACGTCCTGACTTTC	CASSLATGSGANVLTF
TRBD2	TRBJ2-3	TRBV7-9	-	TGTGCCAGCGAGGGGACTAGCGGGAGAGATTTCCAAACAGATACGCAGTATTTT	CASEGTSGRDFQTDTQYF
-	TRBJ1-4	TRBV29-1	few	TGCAGCGTCCTCCCAGGGGCGGGTGAAAAACTGTTTTTT	CSVLPGAGEKLFF
-	TRBJ2-1	TRBV7-9	-	TGTGCCAGCAGCTCGGGACGGTACACGAATGAGCAGTTCTTC	CASSSGRYTNEQFF
TRBD2	TRBJ2-1	TRBV4-2	-	TGTGCCAGCAGCCAACGACTAGCGGAGGGGTATGAGCAGTTCTTC	CASSQRLAEGYEQFF
-	TRBJ2-3	TRBV19	-	TGTGCCAGTAAGGCGAGGGGCGCAACTAGCACAGATACGCAGTATTTT	CASKARGATSTDTQYF
-	TRBJ2-3	TRBV27	-	TGTGCCAGCAGTACAGGAATAATTGGAGATACGCAGTATTTT	CASSTGIIGDTQYF
-	TRBJ2-6	TRBV2	-	TGTGCCAGCATCGAGGGGGGGAGCTCTGGGGCCAACGTCCTGACTTTC	CASIEGGSSGANVLTF
TRBD2	TRBJ2-3	TRBV20-1	-	TGCAGTGCTAGAGTTTTGACTAGCGGGAGGTTGGCAGATACGCAGTATTTT	CSARVLTSGRLADTQYF
-	TRBJ2-4	TRBV18	-	TGTGCCAGCTCACCGTCAGGGACGAGGAGGGAGCAGTACTTC	CASSPSGTRREQYF
-	TRBJ2-3	TRBV12-3/TRBV12-4	few	TGTGCCAGCAGTTTGCGTATGGAGGGAACAGATGCGCAGTATTTT	CASSLRMEGTDAQYF
-	TRBJ1-4	TRBV12-3/TRBV12-4	few	TGTGCCAGCAGCGGGCAGGGATATGAAAAACTGTTTTTT	CASSGQGYEKLFF
TRBD2	TRBJ2-1	TRBV7-3	-	TGTGCCAGCAGCCCCTTTGGGGGGGTGGAAAGGAATGAGCAGTTCTTC	CASSPFGGVERNEQFF
-	TRBJ2-5	TRBV15	-	TGTGCCACCAGCACAAGCGGCGGGTCAGAGACCCAGTACTTC	CATSTSGGSETQYF
-	TRBJ2-7	TRBV4-3	-	TGCGCCAGCAGCCAAGGTTTAGGGATCTCCTACGAGCAGTACTTC	CASSQGLGISYEQYF
-	TRBJ2-5	TRBV20-1	few	TGCAGTGCTAGAGACAGGAGCCAAGAGACCCAGTACTTC	CSARDRSQETQYF
TRBD2	TRBJ2-7	TRBV6-1	-	TGTGCCAGCAGTGAAGTGACTAGCGGGTACTACGAGCAGTACTTC	CASSEVTSGYYEQYF
-	TRBJ2-5	TRBV10-2	many	TGCGCCAGCAGTGACAGGGCGAGGGAGACCCAGTACTTC	CASSDRARETQYF
TRBD2	TRBJ2-5	TRBV7-8	-	TGTGCCAGCAGCTTAGTTGTACTAGCGGAGACCCAGTACTTC	CASSLVVLAETQYF
-	TRBJ1-1	TRBV7-2	-	TGTGCCAGCAGCTTAGACCTTAGGGTCACTGAAGCTTTCTTT	CASSLDLRVTEAFF
-	TRBJ2-1	TRBV5-6	-	TGTGCCAGCAGCTTGGGCCCGATCGGGCAGTTCTTC	CASSLGPIGQFF
-	TRBJ2-5	TRBV20-1	-	TGCAGTGCGGACAGTGAGACCCAGTACTTC	CSADSETQYF
-	TRBJ1-1	TRBV28	few	TGTGCCAGCAGCGATATTACCCTTTTTGAAGCTTTCTTT	CASSDITLFEAFF
TRBD2	TRBJ2-7	TRBV7-2	few	TGTGCCAGCAGCTTAGAGGCGGGAGGGGCCTACGAGCAGTACTTC	CASSLEAGGAYEQYF
-	TRBJ2-7	TRBV7-2	once	TGTGCCAGCCCCGGCCCACTACTCTCCTACGAGCAGTACTTC	CASPGPLLSYEQYF
TRBD2	TRBJ2-1	TRBV4-1	-	TGCGCCAGCAGCCAAGGGGGGGGGCTAGCGGGAGCCCACAATGAGCAGTTCTTC	CASSQGGGLAGAHNEQFF
TRBD1	TRBJ1-2	TRBV5-1	once	TGCGCCAGCAGCTTACAGGGGTTCTATGGCTACACCTTC	CASSLQGFYGYTF
-	TRBJ1-1	TRBV6-5	few	TGTGCCAGCAGTTACTCGTGGGGAGGGGAAGCTTTCTTT	CASSYSWGGEAFF
TRBD2	TRBJ2-1	TRBV12-3/TRBV12-4	once	TGTGCCAGCAGTTTCCTCATAGCGGGAGGTCGCTCCTACAATGAGCAGTTCTTC	CASSFLIAGGRSYNEQFF
TRBD1	TRBJ2-4	TRBV20-1	-	TGCAGTGCTAGAGATCGGACAGGGCGGAACATTCAGTACTTC	CSARDRTGRNIQYF
-	TRBJ2-1	TRBV25-1	once	TGTGCCAGCAGTGACCCAGGGTTGAGAGACAATGGGCAGTTCTTC	CASSDPGLRDNGQFF
TRBD2	TRBJ2-7	TRBV29-1	-	TGCAGCGTTGGAAGGAGGCTAGCGGGACTGGACTACGAGCAGTACTTC	CSVGRRLAGLDYEQYF
-	TRBJ2-7	TRBV7-2	-	TGTGCCAGCAGCTTCGACGCGGCGACCTACGAGCAGTACTTC	CASSFDAATYEQYF